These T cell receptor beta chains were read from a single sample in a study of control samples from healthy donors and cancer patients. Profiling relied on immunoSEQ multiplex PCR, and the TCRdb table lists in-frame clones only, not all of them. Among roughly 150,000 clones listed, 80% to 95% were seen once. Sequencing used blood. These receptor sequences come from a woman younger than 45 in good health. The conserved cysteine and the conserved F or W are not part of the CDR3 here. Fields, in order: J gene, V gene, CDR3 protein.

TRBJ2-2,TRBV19,ASSDRRIGLF
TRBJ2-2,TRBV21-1,ASSEKLDRQTVTGELF
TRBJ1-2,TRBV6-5,ASSWGNNYGYT
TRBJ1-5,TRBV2,ASSELGEDQPQH
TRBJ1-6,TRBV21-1,ASSQGGRLNSPLH
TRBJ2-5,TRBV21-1,ASSKDDRVGGGETQY
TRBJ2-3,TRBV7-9,ASSLGGAGEREDTQY
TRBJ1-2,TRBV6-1,ASSAVPAGGNYGYT
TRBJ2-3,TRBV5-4,ASSFGGRVDDTQY
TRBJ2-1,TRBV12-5,ASGLVPAGAWNEQF
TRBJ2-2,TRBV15,AIRGRTGELF
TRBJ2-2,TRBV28,ASRGDRAAGELF
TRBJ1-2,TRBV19,ASTGFKDGYT
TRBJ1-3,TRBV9,ASSFQGARGNTIY
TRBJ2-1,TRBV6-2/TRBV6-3,ASSYSAGVYNEQF
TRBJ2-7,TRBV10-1,ASSLPKGEQY
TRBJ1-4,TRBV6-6,ASSRRGRTNEKLF
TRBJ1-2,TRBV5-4,ASRSGELGGYT
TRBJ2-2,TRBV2,ASTGDNTGELF
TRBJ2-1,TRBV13,ASSFLLPVDSDNEQF